This T cell receptor beta chain appears in the sequencing data of a study of blood T cell repertoires in COVID-19. About the study: Specimens from acute and convalescent COVID-19 originated in the United States, Italy and Spain. Sources were T cells, B-cell-depleted T cells, or PBMCs; the material itself was cDNA or gDNA.

Original methodology: Amplified reference gene primers provided the basis for estimating nucleated cell counts. The assay was immunoSEQ multiplex PCR, and TCRdb's table has in-frame clones only and misses some. The D gene and trimming were derived from the DNA, and the V and J assignments and clone size from that table. Among about 130,000 clones listed, approximately 80% were seen once. In germline, CDR1 is MNHEY, CDR2 SVGAGI. The ends were cut back, 8 bases at V and 6 bases at J, with 11 bases in the middle. This CDR3 is built from 11 residues. This sequence originates from a woman aged 55-69 years with active or convalescent COVID-19. Sequencing used peripheral blood. The rearrangement uses TRBV6-5 and TRBJ2-7, with a possible D match to TRBD2 (6 bases). The CDR3 DNA reads as TGTGCCAGCGTAAGGGGAGGCGAGCAGTACGTC. This gives the protein CASVRGGEQYV.